This T cell receptor beta chain was sequenced in a study of CXCR3-negative and CXCR3-positive naive CD8 T cells. Study-level points and caveats: A higher hydrophobicity marked the TRB CDR3s of CXCR3-positive naive cells versus CXCR3-negative naive cells.

Concerning this clonotype: What it recognizes is unknown.

All TRB cDNA libraries came from 5' RACE performed with UMI labels. TCRdb re-called the 5' RACE reads; one entry per CDR3 protein, DNA not given. Its clone listing holds over 50,000 distinct CDR3 sequences. The V gene's germline CDR1 is SEHNR and CDR2 FQNEAQ (reference sequence). The CDR3 is 12 residues long. The sample comprised naive CXCR3+ CD8+ T cells from blood. Subset meaning: CD45RO-CCR7+CD27+CD95- naive CD8+ T cells expressing CXCR3 (TNR3+). This receptor was obtained from a human donor in good health. Some clones in this sample may be carry-over from other donors' samples. This rearrangement joins TRBV7-9 to TRBJ1-1. CDR3 sequence: CATTGFDTEAFF.